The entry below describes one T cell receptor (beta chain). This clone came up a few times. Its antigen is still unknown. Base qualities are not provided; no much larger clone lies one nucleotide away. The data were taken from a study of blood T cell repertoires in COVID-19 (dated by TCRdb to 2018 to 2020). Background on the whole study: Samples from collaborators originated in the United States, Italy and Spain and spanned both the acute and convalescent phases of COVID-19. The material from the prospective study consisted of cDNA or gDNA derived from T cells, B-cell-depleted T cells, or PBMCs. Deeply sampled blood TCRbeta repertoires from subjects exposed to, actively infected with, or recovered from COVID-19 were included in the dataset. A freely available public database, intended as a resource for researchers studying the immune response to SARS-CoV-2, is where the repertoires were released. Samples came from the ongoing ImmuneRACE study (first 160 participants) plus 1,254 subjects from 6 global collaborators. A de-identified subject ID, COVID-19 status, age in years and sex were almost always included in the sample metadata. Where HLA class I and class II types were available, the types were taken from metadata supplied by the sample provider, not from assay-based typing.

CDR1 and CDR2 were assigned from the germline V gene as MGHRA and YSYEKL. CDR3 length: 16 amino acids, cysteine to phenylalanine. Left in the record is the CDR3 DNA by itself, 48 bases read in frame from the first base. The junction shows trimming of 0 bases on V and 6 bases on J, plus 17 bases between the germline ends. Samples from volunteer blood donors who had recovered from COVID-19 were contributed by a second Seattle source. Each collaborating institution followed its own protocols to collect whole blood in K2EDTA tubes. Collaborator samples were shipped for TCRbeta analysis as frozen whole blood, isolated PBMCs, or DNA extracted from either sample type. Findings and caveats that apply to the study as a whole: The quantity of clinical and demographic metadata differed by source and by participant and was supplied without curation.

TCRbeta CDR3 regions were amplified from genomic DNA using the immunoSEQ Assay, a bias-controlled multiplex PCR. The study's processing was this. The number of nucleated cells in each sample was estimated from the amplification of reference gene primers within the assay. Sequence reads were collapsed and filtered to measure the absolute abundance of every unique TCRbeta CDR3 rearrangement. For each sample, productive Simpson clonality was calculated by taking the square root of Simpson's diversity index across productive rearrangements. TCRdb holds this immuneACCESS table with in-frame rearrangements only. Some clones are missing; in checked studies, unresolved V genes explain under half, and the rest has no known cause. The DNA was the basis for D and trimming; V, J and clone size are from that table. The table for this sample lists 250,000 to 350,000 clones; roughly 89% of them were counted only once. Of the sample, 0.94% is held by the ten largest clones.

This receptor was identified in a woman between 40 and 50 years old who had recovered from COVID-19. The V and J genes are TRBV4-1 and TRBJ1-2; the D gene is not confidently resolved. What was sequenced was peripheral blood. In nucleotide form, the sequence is TGCGCCAGCAGCCAAGATTGGACTCTCCCCGGGCATGGCTACACCTTC. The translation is CASSQDWTLPGHGYTF.